The subject of this entry is one TCR beta chain. Its antigen is unidentified. This sample is drawn from a study of blood T cells in healthy people across ages. Notes on the study in general: Unknown donor CMV status possibly confounded expanded clonotype changes. Diversity of TCR beta per million T cells declined in a roughly linear way with age.

The authors ran a second PCR of roughly 6 to 12 cycles using a sample-barcoded 5' primer and a J-beta primer mix. TCRdb recomputed calls from the 5' RACE reads with MiXCR, one row per CDR3 protein. Of some 370,000 distinct CDR3 sequences listed, about 55% are singletons. Trimming took 5 bases from V and 14 from J, leaving 10 bases between them. The CDR3 length is 10 residues. This chain connects TRBV12-3 or TRBV12-4 to TRBJ2-1, with a possible D match to TRBD1 (5 bases). Sequencing was performed on blood. This receptor was taken from a man aged 60-69 years in good health. The CDR3 sequence: CASSLDREFF. In nucleotides, the CDR3 is TGTGCCAGCAGTCTCGACAGAGAGTTCTTC.